Reported below is one T cell receptor beta chain. Repertoires were generated with immunoSEQ multiplex PCR, while TCRdb's copy carries only in-frame clones and drops some. The table lists roughly 84,000 clones, roughly 89% of them singletons. This sample stems from a study of identifying expanded T cells in peripheral blood. The CDR3 is 16 amino acids. CDR1 is SNHLY and CDR2 is FYNNEI in the germline V gene. V was shortened by 6 bases and J by 3 bases, with 21 bases between the two germline ends. The J gene is TRBJ2-7, the V gene TRBV2; TRBD1 is a possible D gene (5 bases). The clonotype comes from a person aged 18-70 years in good health. The sequencing input was blood. In DNA, the CDR3 is TGTGCCAGCAGCCCCCTCGGTACAGGTAAAAGCTACGAGCAGTACTTC. Translated, it gives CASSPLGTGKSYEQYF.